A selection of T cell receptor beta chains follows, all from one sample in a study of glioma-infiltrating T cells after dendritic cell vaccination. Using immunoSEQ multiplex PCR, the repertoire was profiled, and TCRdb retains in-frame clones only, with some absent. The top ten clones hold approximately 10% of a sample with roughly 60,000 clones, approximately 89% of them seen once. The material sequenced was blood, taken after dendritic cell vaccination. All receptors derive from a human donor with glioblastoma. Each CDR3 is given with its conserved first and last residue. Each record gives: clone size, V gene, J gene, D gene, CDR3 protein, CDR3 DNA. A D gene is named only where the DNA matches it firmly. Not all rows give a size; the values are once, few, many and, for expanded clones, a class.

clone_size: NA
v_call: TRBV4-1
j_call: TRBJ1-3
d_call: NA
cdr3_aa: CASSQSVSGNTIYF
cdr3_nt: TGCGCCAGCAGCCAATCTGTCTCTGGAAACACCATATATTTT

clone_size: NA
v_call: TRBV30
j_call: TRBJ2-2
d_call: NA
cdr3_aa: CAWSFRANIRAGELFF
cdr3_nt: TGTGCCTGGAGTTTCAGGGCGAACATCAGGGCCGGGGAGCTGTTTTTT

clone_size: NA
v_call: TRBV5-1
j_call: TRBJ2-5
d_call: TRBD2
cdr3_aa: CASSLDLSGRQETQYF
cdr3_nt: TGCGCCAGCAGCTTGGATCTTAGCGGGAGGCAAGAGACCCAGTACTTC

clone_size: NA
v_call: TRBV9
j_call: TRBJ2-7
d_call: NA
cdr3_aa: CASSVAAGFYEQYF
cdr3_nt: TGTGCCAGCAGCGTAGCCGCAGGTTTCTACGAGCAGTACTTC

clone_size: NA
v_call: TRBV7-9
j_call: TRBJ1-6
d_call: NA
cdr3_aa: CASRVPGSDNSPLHF
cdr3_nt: TGTGCCAGCAGGGTGCCGGGGTCGGATAATTCACCCCTCCACTTT

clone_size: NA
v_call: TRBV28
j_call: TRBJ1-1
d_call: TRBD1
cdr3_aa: CASSLASGGRTEAFF
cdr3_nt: TGTGCCAGCAGTTTAGCCTCAGGGGGCCGGACTGAAGCTTTCTTT

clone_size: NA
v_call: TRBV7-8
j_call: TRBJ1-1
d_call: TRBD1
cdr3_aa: CASSLTGGTEAFF
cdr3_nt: TGTGCCAGCAGCCTAACAGGGGGGACTGAAGCTTTCTTT

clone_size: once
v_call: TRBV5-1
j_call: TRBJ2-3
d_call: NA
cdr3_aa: CASSRDSRDTQYF
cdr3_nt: TGCGCCAGCAGCCGGGACTCCAGGGATACGCAGTATTTT

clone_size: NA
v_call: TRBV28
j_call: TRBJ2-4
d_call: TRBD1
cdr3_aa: CASTPGTGSKNIQYF
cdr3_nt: TGTGCCAGCACCCCGGGGACAGGGTCCAAAAACATTCAGTACTTC

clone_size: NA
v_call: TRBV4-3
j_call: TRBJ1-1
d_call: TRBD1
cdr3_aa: CASSQETGIYTEAFF
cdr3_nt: TGCGCCAGCAGCCAAGAGACAGGGATCTACACTGAAGCTTTCTTT

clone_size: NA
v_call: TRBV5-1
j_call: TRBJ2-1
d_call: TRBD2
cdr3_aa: CASSYNPKRDPYNEQFF
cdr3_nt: TGCGCCAGCAGCTATAATCCCAAGCGGGATCCGTACAATGAGCAGTTCTTC

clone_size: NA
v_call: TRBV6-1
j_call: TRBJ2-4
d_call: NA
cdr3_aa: CASRQAAKNIQYF
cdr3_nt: TGTGCCAGCCGGCAGGCAGCCAAAAACATTCAGTACTTC

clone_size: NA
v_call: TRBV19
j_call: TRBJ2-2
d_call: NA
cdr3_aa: CASSGYRVDTGELFF
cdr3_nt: TGTGCCAGTAGCGGATACAGGGTTGACACCGGGGAGCTGTTTTTT

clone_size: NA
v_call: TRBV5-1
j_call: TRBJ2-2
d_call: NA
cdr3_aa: CASSPRLQVLENTGELFF
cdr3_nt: TGCGCCAGCAGCCCTCGTCTTCAGGTCTTAGAGAACACCGGGGAGCTGTTTTTT

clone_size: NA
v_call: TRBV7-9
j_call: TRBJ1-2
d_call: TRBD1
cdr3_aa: CASSPRQGYGYTF
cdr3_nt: TGTGCCAGCAGCCCCCGACAGGGGTATGGCTACACCTTC

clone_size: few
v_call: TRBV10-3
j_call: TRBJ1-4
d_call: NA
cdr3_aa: CAISERPREVQLFF
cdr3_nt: TGTGCCATCAGCGAGAGACCCAGGGAGGTACAACTGTTTTTT

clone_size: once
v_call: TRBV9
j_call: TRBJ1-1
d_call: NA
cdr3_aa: CASSVGNLGGTEAFF
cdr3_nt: TGTGCCAGCAGCGTAGGAAACTTAGGGGGCACTGAAGCTTTCTTT

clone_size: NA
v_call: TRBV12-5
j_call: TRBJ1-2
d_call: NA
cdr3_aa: CASGLARGGGYTF
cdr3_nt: TGTGCTAGTGGTTTGGCCCGAGGCGGTGGCTACACCTTC

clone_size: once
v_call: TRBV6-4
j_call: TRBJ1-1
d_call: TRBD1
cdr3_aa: CASRKATGVGTEAFF
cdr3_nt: TGTGCCAGCAGGAAGGCGACAGGGGTGGGGACTGAAGCTTTCTTT

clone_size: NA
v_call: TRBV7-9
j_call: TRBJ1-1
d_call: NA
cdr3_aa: CASSSGQTVKAFF
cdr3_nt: TGTGCCAGCAGCTCGGGACAAACCGTAAAAGCTTTCTTT

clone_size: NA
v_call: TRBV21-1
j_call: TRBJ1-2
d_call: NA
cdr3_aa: CASSKDLKKGGWYGYTF
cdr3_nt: TGTGCCAGCAGCAAAGACCTCAAAAAGGGCGGGTGGTATGGCTACACCTTC

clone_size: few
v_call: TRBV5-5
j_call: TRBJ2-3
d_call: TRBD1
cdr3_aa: CASSKQGSTDTQYF
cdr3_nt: TGTGCCAGCAGCAAACAGGGGAGCACAGATACGCAGTATTTT

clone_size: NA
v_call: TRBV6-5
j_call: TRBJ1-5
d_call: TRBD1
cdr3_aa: CASSPGQGHQPQHF
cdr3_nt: TGTGCCAGCAGCCCTGGACAGGGTCATCAGCCCCAGCATTTT

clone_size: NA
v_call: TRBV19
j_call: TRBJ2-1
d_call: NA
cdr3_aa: CASSPFSGASSYNEQFF
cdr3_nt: TGTGCCAGTAGTCCCTTCTCAGGGGCCAGCTCCTACAATGAGCAGTTCTTC

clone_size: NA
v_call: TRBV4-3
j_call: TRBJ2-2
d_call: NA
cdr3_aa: CASSPKRVTNTGELFF
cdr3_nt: TGCGCCAGCAGCCCAAAGAGGGTCACGAACACCGGGGAGCTGTTTTTT

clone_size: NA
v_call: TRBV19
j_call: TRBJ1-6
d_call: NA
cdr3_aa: CASSMGDRSNSPLHF
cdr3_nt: TGTGCCAGTAGTATGGGCGACAGGAGTAATTCACCCCTCCACTTT

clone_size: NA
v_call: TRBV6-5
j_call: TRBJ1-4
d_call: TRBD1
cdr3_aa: CASSYGTGQGAEKLFF
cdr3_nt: TGTGCCAGCAGTTACGGGACCGGACAGGGGGCTGAAAAACTGTTTTTT

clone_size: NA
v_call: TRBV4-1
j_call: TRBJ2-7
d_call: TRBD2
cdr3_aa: CASSQASGLNLYEQYF
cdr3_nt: TGCGCCAGCAGCCAAGCTAGCGGACTTAACCTCTACGAGCAGTACTTC

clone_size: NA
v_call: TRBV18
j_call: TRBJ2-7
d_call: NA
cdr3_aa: CASSDLKGPFYEQYF
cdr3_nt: TGTGCCAGCTCAGATTTAAAGGGGCCATTCTACGAGCAGTACTTC

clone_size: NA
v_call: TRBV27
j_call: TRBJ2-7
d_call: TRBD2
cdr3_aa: CASSLLRTSGKAWGEQYF
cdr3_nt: TGTGCCAGCAGTTTACTTCGGACTAGCGGGAAAGCTTGGGGCGAGCAGTACTTC

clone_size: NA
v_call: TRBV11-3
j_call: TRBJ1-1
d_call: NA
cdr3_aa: CASSPPVRGSAFF
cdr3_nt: TGTGCCAGCAGCCCCCCAGTAAGGGGTTCGGCTTTCTTT

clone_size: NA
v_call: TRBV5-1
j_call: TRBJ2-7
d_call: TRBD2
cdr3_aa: CASSVSGTPGPEQYF
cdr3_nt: TGCGCCAGCAGCGTAAGCGGGACCCCGGGTCCCGAGCAGTACTTC

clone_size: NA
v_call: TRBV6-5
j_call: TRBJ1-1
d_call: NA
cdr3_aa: CASSSRFGGNTEAFF
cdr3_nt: TGTGCCAGCAGTTCGCGCTTCGGGGGTAACACTGAAGCTTTCTTT

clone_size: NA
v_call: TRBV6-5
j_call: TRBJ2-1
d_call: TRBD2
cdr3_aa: CASTPAGVGSNEQFF
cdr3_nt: TGTGCCAGCACCCCTGCGGGGGTCGGCTCCAATGAGCAGTTCTTC

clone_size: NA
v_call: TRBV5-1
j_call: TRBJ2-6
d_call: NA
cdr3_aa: CASSQTTVSGANVLTF
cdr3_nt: TGCGCCAGCAGCCAAACGACAGTCTCTGGGGCCAACGTCCTGACTTTC

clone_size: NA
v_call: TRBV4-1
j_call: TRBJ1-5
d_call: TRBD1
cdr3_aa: CASSQGTGWAQHF
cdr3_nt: TGCGCCAGCAGCCAAGGGACAGGGTGGGCCCAGCATTTT

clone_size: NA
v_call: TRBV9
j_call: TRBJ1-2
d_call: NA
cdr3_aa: CASSPPGMSYGYTF
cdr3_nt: TGTGCCAGCAGCCCCCCAGGGATGAGCTATGGCTACACCTTC

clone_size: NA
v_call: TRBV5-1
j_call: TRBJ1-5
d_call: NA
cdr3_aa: CASSLGTTNNQPQHF
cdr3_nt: TGCGCCAGCAGCTTGGGGACAACCAACAATCAGCCCCAGCATTTT

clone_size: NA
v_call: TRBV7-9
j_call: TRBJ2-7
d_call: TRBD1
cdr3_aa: CASSRTGGTLEQYF
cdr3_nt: TGTGCCAGCAGCCGGACAGGGGGTACCCTCGAGCAGTACTTC

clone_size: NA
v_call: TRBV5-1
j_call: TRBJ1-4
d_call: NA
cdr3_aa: CASSFGGANEKLFF
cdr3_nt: TGCGCCAGCAGCTTCGGGGGGGCTAATGAAAAACTGTTTTTT

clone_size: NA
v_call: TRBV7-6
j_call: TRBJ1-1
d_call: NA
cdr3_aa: CASSAQGMNTEAFF
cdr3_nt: TGTGCCAGCAGCGCGCAGGGGATGAACACTGAAGCTTTCTTT

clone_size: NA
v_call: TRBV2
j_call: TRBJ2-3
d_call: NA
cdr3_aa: CASSLLAGGTDTQYF
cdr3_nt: TGTGCCAGCAGTCTACTCGCCGGAGGCACAGATACGCAGTATTTT

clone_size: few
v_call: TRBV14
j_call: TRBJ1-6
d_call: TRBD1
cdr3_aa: CASSQGQGASSYNSPLHF
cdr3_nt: TGTGCCAGCAGCCAAGGGCAGGGGGCGAGCTCCTATAATTCACCCCTCCACTTT

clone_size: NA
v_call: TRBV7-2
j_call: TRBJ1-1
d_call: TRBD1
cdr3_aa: CASSLDRGPGTEAFF
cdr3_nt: TGTGCCAGCAGCTTAGACAGGGGTCCTGGCACTGAAGCTTTCTTT

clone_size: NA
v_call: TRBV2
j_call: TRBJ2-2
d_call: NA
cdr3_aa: CASKSGALTGELFF
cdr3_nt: TGTGCCAGCAAGTCGGGAGCGCTCACCGGGGAGCTGTTTTTT

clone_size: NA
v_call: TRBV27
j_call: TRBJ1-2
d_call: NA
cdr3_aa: CASSLKGTNYGYTF
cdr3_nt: TGTGCCAGCAGTTTAAAAGGGACAAACTATGGCTACACCTTC

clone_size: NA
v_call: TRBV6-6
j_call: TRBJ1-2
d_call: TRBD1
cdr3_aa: CASSRQGTYGYTF
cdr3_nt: TGTGCCAGCAGCCGACAGGGGACCTATGGCTACACCTTC

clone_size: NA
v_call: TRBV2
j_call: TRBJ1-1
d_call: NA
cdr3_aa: CASVGGNTEAFF
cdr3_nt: TGTGCCAGCGTAGGGGGGAACACTGAAGCTTTCTTT

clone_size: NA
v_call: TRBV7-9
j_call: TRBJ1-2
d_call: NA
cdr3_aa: CASSKQGGQMTSDYGYTF
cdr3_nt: TGTGCCAGCAGTAAACAAGGCGGGCAGATGACATCGGACTATGGCTACACCTTC

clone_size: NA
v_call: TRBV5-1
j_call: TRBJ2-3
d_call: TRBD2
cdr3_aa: CASSLAGTTYTDTQYF
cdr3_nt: TGCGCCAGCAGCTTGGCCGGGACTACGTACACAGATACGCAGTATTTT